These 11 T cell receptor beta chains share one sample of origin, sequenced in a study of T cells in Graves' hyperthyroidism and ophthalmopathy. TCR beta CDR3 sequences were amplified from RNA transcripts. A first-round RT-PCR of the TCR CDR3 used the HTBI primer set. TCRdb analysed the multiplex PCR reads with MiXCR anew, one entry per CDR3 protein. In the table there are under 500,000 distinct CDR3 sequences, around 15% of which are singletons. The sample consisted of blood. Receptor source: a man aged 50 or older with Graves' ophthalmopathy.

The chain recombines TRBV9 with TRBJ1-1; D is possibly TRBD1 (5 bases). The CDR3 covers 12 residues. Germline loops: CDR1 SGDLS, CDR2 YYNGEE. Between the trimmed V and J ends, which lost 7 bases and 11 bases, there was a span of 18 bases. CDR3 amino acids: CASSQKQGQAFF. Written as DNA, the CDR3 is TGTGCCAGCTCCCAGAAGCAGGGTCAGGCTTTCTTT.

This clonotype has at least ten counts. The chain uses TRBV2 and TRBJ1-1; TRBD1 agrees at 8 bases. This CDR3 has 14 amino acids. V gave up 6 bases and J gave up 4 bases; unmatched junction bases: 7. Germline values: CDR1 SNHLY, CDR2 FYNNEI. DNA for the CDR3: TGTGCCAGCAGCGGACAGGGTATTGTCACTGAAGCTTTCTTT. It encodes CASSGQGIVTEAFF.

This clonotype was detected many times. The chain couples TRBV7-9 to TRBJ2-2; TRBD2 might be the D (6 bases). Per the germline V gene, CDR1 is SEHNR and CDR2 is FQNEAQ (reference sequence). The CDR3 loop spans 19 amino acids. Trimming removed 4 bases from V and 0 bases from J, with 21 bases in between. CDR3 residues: CASSSPSGGIHSNTGELFF. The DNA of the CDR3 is TGTGCCAGCAGCTCACCTAGTGGGGGGATCCATTCGAACACCGGGGAGCTGTTTTTT.

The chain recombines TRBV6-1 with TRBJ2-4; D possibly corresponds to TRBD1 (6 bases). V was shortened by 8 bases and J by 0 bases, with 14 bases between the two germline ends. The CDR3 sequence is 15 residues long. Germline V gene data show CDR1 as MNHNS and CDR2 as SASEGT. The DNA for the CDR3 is TGTGCCAGCCGGTTCAGGGGATTAGCCAAAAACATTCAGTACTTC. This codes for CASRFRGLAKNIQYF.

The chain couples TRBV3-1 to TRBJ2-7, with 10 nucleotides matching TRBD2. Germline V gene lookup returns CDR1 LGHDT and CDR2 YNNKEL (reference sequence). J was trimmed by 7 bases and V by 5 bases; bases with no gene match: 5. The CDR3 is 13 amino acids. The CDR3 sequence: CASSSRTSGEQYF. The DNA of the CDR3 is TGTGCCAGCAGCTCTCGGACTAGCGGAGAGCAGTACTTC.

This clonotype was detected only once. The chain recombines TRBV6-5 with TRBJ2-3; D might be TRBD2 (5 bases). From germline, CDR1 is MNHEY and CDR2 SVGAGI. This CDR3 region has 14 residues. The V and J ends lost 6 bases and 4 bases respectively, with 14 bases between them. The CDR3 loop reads CASSLGGVSDTQYF. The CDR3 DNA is TGTGCCAGCAGCTTAGGAGGAGTGTCAGATACGCAGTATTTT.

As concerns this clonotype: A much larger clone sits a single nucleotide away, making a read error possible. This chain's CDR3 is CASSPPSATSGRETQFF. The CDR3 DNA reads as TGTGCCAGCAGTCCACCCAGCGCCACTAGCGGGAGAGAGACCCAGTTCTTC. The rearrangement uses TRBV12-3 or TRBV12-4 and TRBJ2-5; 11 bases line up with TRBD2. The J call may be wrong; the DNA end is better matched by TRBJ2-1. CDR3 length: 17 residues.

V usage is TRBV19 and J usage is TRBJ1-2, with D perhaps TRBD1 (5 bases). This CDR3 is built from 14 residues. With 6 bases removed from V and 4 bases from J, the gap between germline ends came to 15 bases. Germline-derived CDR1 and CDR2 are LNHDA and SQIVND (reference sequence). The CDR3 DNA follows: TGTGCCAGTAGCGGGTTGGGACCGCTCTATGGCTACACCTTC. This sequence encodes CASSGLGPLYGYTF.

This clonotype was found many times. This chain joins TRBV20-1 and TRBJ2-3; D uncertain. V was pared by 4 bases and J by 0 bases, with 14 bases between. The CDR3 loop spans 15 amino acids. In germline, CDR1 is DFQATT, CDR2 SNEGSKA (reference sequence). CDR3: CSAIAAGLSTDTQYF. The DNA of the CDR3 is TGCAGTGCTATCGCGGCAGGCCTCAGCACAGATACGCAGTATTTT.

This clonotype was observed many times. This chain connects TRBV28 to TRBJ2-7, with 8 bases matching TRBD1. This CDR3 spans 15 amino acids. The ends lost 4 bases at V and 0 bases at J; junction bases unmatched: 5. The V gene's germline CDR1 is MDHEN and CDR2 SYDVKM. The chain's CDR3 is CASSSGDRNSYEQYF. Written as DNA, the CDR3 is TGTGCCAGCAGTTCTGGGGACAGGAACTCCTACGAGCAGTACTTC.

CDR3 sequence (DNA): TGTGCCAGCTCACCCCCCCACGTGGGGTCTGGAAACACCATATATTTT. As protein: CASSPPHVGSGNTIYF. The chain has TRBV18 and TRBJ1-3, with D unclear. The CDR3 spans 16 residues. V lost 3 bases and J 1 base, leaving 13 bases between the germline ends. Germline V gene data show CDR1 as KGHSH and CDR2 as LQKENI. Variable domain in full (rest from reference TRBV18 and TRBJ1-3): NAGVMQNPRHLVRRRGQEARLRCSPMKGHSHVYWYRQLPEEGLKFMVYLQKENIIDESGMPKERFSAEFPKEGPSILRIQQVVRGDSAAYFCASSPPHVGSGNTIYFGEGSWLTVV.